The clone carrying this T cell receptor beta chain has ten or more counts. Antigen specificity is unknown. These data come from a study of early T cells in non-severe SARS-CoV-2 infection. In the study overall: Chains were unpaired, as sequencing was done on bulk RNA from unsorted whole blood. The study's findings and limits: VDJdb matching skewed toward anti-spike CD8 responses, missing private and CD4 specificities.

The CDR3 is 16 residues long. Germline V gene data show CDR1 as DFQATT and CDR2 as SNEGSKA (reference sequence). J lost 0 bases, V lost 5 bases, and 11 bases had no gene match. Individual cDNA molecules received unique molecular identifiers. TCRdb ran MiXCR on the 5' RACE reads and lists one entry per CDR3 protein. Here the sample spans 70,000 to 85,000 distinct CDR3 sequences, approximately 5% being singletons. The sample here was whole blood, taken at baseline. The sequence came from an adult who was a healthcare worker with PCR-confirmed SARS-CoV-2 infection or an uninfected control (not recorded which). V usage is TRBV20-1 and J usage is TRBJ1-2, with 8 nucleotides matching TRBD1. In DNA form, the CDR3 reads TGCAGTGCTGATCTACCTGGGACAGGAGCTAACTATGGCTACACCTTC. This gives the protein CSADLPGTGANYGYTF.